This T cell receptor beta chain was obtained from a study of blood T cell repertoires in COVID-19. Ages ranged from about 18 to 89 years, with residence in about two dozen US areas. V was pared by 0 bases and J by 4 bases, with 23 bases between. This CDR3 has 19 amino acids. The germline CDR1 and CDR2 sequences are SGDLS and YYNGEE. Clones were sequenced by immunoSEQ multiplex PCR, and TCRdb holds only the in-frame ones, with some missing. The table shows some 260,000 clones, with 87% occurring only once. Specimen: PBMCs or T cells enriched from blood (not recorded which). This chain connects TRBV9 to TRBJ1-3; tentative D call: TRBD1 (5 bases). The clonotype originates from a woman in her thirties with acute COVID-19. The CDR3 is CASSVGPVTGRGAGNTIYF. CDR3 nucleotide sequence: TGTGCCAGCAGCGTAGGTCCCGTGACCGGCCGTGGGGCGGGAAACACCATATATTTT. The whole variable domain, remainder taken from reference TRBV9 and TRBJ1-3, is DSGVTQTPKHLITATGQRVTLRCSPRSGDLSVYWYQQSLDQGLQFLIQYYNGEERAKGNILERFSAQQFPDLHSELNLSSLELGDSALYFCASSVGPVTGRGAGNTIYFGEGSWLTVV.